The 9 T cell receptor beta chains below were found in one sample sequenced in a study of blood T cells in healthy people across ages. Through a sample-barcoded 5' primer and a J-beta primer mix, a second PCR was run for roughly 6 to 12 cycles. TCRdb independently ran MiXCR on the 5' RACE reads; one entry per CDR3 protein. This sample has around 1,100,000 distinct CDR3 sequences, with 35% to 45% found just once. The sequencing sample was made of blood. All receptors come from a man aged 18 to 30 in good health.

This chain joins TRBV7-9 and TRBJ1-6; a possible D gene is TRBD1 (5 bases). In germline, CDR1 is SEHNR, CDR2 FQNEAQ (reference sequence). V gave up 10 bases and J gave up 14 bases, with 21 bases separating them. The CDR3 has 13 amino acids. CDR3 DNA sequence: TGTGCCATCGGAGGGACGGATGGGGTCACCCTCCACTTT. Residues: CAIGGTDGVTLHF.

The CDR3 DNA is TGTGCCAGCAGTGAACGACAGTGTAACACTGAAGCTTTCTTT. Protein: CASSERQCNTEAFF. This rearrangement joins TRBV6-1 to TRBJ1-1, with D perhaps matching TRBD1 (5 bases). Germline values: CDR1 MNHNS, CDR2 SASEGT. Trimming cost V 2 bases and J 2 bases, with 9 bases left between them. The CDR3 is made up of 14 amino acids.

This chain uses TRBV6-5 with TRBJ2-7, with unresolved D. Germline lookup yields CDR1 MNHEY and CDR2 SVGAGI. This CDR3 region has 12 residues. Trimming cost V 4 bases and J 5 bases, with 9 bases left between them. In DNA form, the CDR3 reads TGTGCCAGCAGTTCCCCCAATAACGAGCAGTACTTC. Translating it yields CASSSPNNEQYF.

V gene TRBV5-1 combines with J gene TRBJ2-1; TRBD1 matches 8 bases. CDR3 length equals 15 residues. Losses at the gene ends were 0 bases for V and 9 bases for J; bases not matched to a gene: 8. Germline CDR1 and CDR2: SGHRS and YFSETQ. The CDR3: CASSLGQGARLEQFF. CDR3 sequence (DNA): TGCGCCAGCAGCTTGGGGCAGGGGGCGCGTCTTGAGCAGTTCTTC.

This clonotype was recorded a few times. In DNA form, the CDR3 reads TGTGCCAGCAGCGTAGGAGAGGCGAATAATGAAAAACTGTTTTTT. Its translation: CASSVGEANNEKLFF. V usage is TRBV9 and J usage is TRBJ1-4; D unresolved. CDR1 and CDR2 from the germline V gene are SGDLS and YYNGEE. The CDR3 runs 15 residues. Trimming took 0 bases from V and 4 from J, leaving 10 bases between them.

This clonotype was counted a few times. This sequence joins TRBV20-1 and TRBJ2-5, with TRBD1 matching over 9 bases. V lost 6 bases, J lost 8 bases, and 16 bases stayed unmatched. This CDR3 has 15 amino acids. Germline CDR1 reads DFQATT; CDR2 reads SNEGSKA (reference sequence). The CDR3 DNA reads TGCAGTGCGCGGACAGGGGAAGACATCCAAGGAACCCAGTACTTC. Protein: CSARTGEDIQGTQYF.

V gene TRBV25-1 combines with J gene TRBJ1-1, with 7 bases aligning to TRBD1. Trimming at V came to 3 bases and at J to 0 bases, leaving 10 bases not matched to a gene. The CDR3 extends over 17 amino acids. Germline values: CDR1 MGHDK, CDR2 SYGVNS. Written as DNA, the CDR3 is TGTGCCAGCAGTGATCACGGACAGGCTTCTATGAACACTGAAGCTTTCTTT. It specifies CASSDHGQASMNTEAFF.

This clonotype has more than one count but fewer than ten. The rearrangement uses TRBV6-5 and TRBJ2-4; TRBD1 matches 7 bases. Germline V CDR1 and CDR2: MNHEY, SVGAGI. V gave up 7 bases and J gave up 1 base; unmatched junction bases: 4. The length of the CDR3 is 14 residues. The DNA of the CDR3 is TGTGCCAGCAAACAGGGGCGGGCCAAAAACATTCAGTACTTC. This gives the protein CASKQGRAKNIQYF.

The chain uses TRBV7-2 and TRBJ2-3; D is unclear. The CDR3 runs 15 residues. With 1 base removed from V and 10 bases from J, the gap between germline ends came to 18 bases. The germline V gene encodes CDR1 SGHTA and CDR2 FQGNSA. CDR3 residues: CASSLGAPGLYPQYF. CDR3 in DNA: TGTGCCAGCAGCTTAGGGGCCCCCGGGCTGTATCCGCAGTATTTT.